The 21 T cell receptor beta chains below come from one sample, sequenced in a study of T cells in Graves' hyperthyroidism and ophthalmopathy. Regions amplified from RNA transcripts were the TCR beta CDR3 regions. The HTBI primer set drove a first-round RT-PCR of the TCR CDR3. One entry per CDR3 protein, called by TCRdb with MiXCR from the multiplex PCR reads. There are under 400,000 distinct CDR3 sequences in the sample; 15% to 17% occur only once, and around a quarter lies in the top ten. Material: blood. The source is a woman between 18 and 30 years old with Graves' hyperthyroidism that later progressed to Graves' ophthalmopathy.

This clonotype was detected ten times or more. This rearrangement joins TRBV2 to TRBJ2-1; D uncertain. There are 11 residues in the CDR3. The V and J ends lost 8 bases and 5 bases respectively, with 7 bases between them. Germline CDR1 reads SNHLY; CDR2 reads FYNNEI. The CDR3 here is CASSGDNEQFF. For the CDR3, the DNA is TGTGCCAGCTCCGGCGACAATGAGCAGTTCTTC.

This clonotype was counted many times. The chain carries TRBV25-1 and TRBJ1-1; D gene ambiguous. This CDR3 has 14 amino acids. In germline, CDR1 is MGHDK, CDR2 SYGVNS. V was shortened by 3 bases and J by 3 bases, with 11 bases between the two germline ends. The CDR3 reads CASSDRNSDTEAFF. For the CDR3, the DNA is TGTGCCAGCAGTGACCGAAATTCTGACACTGAAGCTTTCTTT.

This clonotype has just one count. The V and J genes are TRBV11-2 and TRBJ2-7; perhaps TRBD1 as D (5 bases). Germline CDR1 SGHAT, CDR2 FQNNGV. The CDR3 covers 14 residues. Trimming removed 4 bases from V and 4 bases from J, with 14 bases in between. Here the CDR3 reads CASSCAGLNYEQYF. CDR3 DNA: TGTGCCAGCAGCTGTGCAGGGTTAAATTACGAGCAGTACTTC.

This clonotype was seen only a few times. The V call is TRBV14, the J call TRBJ1-2; 8 nucleotides match TRBD1. V lost 4 bases, J lost 8 bases, and 6 bases stayed unmatched. The CDR3 is 13 amino acids. Germline V gives CDR1 SGHDN, CDR2 FVKESK. Here the CDR3 reads CASSLIQGGGYTF. Written as DNA, the CDR3 is TGTGCCAGCAGCCTGATACAGGGGGGCGGCTACACCTTC.

The CDR3 loop is CSVGRDLDLYGYTF. The CDR3 region has the DNA TGCAGCGTGGGCCGGGACCTGGACTTATATGGCTACACCTTC. The J gene is TRBJ1-2, the V gene TRBV29-1, with a tentative D call TRBD1 (5 bases). The germline gives CDR1 SQVTM, CDR2 ANQGSEA. This CDR3 has 14 residues. V lost 6 bases and J lost 5, with 19 bases in between.

This clonotype has more than one count but fewer than ten. The gene calls are TRBV6-1 and TRBJ1-6, with a possible D match to TRBD1 (5 bases). Trimming took off 7 bases at V and 9 bases at J, with 16 bases between the two ends. CDR3 length: 14 residues. CDR1 is MNHNS and CDR2 is SASEGT in the germline V gene. The CDR3 loop is CASKTDTASSPLHF. The CDR3 region has the DNA TGTGCCAGCAAGACGGACACGGCTTCTTCACCCCTCCACTTT.

The sample holds many counts of this clonotype. This chain uses TRBV27 with TRBJ2-7; D is unresolved. This CDR3 has 15 residues. The germline V gene encodes CDR1 MNHEY and CDR2 SMNVEV (reference sequence). Trimming stripped 0 bases from V and 6 bases from J, with 15 bases between. The CDR3 reads CASSLSPRPNIEQYF. The CDR3 nucleotides are TGTGCCAGCAGTTTATCGCCCCGGCCGAACATCGAGCAGTACTTC.

This clonotype has at least ten counts. V usage is TRBV3-1 and J usage is TRBJ2-1; perhaps TRBD1 as D (5 bases). CDR1 is LGHDT and CDR2 is YNNKEL in the germline V gene (reference sequence). This CDR3 has 16 residues. Trimming removed 3 bases at V and 8 bases at J, with 20 bases between. The CDR3 DNA is TGTGCCAGCAGCCAGGCAGGGTCAGGCCTAGGCGATGAGCAGTTCTTC. Translated: CASSQAGSGLGDEQFF.

The chain couples TRBV19 to TRBJ2-3; D is perhaps TRBD2 (6 bases). The germline V gene encodes CDR1 LNHDA and CDR2 SQIVND (reference sequence). The V end lost 1 base, the J end lost 2 bases, and 13 bases lay between the germline ends. The CDR3 is 16 amino acids. CDR3: CASSIAASASTDTQYF. In DNA, the CDR3 is TGTGCCAGTAGTATAGCGGCTAGCGCTTCCACAGATACGCAGTATTTT.

This clonotype came up many times. The chain is built from TRBV29-1 and TRBJ1-1; D is possibly TRBD1 (6 bases). Germline assignment: CDR1 SQVTM and CDR2 ANQGSEA. This CDR3 region has 12 residues. The V gene lost 6 bases and the J gene lost 5 bases, with 13 bases spanning the gap. The CDR3 region has the DNA TGCAGCGTACAAACAGGGCGGACTGAAGCTTTCTTT. This codes for CSVQTGRTEAFF.

At least ten counts were recorded for this clonotype. V usage is TRBV28 and J usage is TRBJ1-6; the match to TRBD1 covers 9 bases. The CDR3 consists of 16 residues. The germline V gene encodes CDR1 MDHEN and CDR2 SYDVKM. V lost 6 bases, J lost 6 bases, and 9 bases stayed unmatched. CDR3 loop: CASRYSGTGLNSPLHF. Here the CDR3 DNA reads TGTGCCAGCAGATACTCCGGGACAGGGCTTAATTCACCCCTCCACTTT.

This clonotype has only a few counts. This sequence joins TRBV20-1 and TRBJ2-7; D possibly corresponds to TRBD2 (6 bases). The CDR3 covers 12 residues. CDR1 and CDR2 (germline): DFQATT, SNEGSKA (reference sequence). Trimming took off 6 bases at V and 2 bases at J, with 11 bases between the two ends. This CDR3 reads CSAAWRAYEQYF. The CDR3 coding sequence is TGCAGTGCCGCATGGAGGGCCTACGAGCAGTACTTC.

For this clonotype: A much larger clonotype is one base distant, so this may be a read error. The chain carries TRBV11-2 and TRBJ2-1; D might be TRBD1 (6 bases). This CDR3 region has 18 residues. The germline V gene has CDR1 SGHAT and CDR2 FQNNGV. The CDR3 DNA follows: TGTGCCAGCAGCTTAGACCCGGGACAAGGGAGCTCCCACAATGAGCAGTTCTTC. It specifies CASSLDPGQGSSHNEQFF.

This clonotype was seen repeatedly, ten times or more. This chain connects TRBV7-2 to TRBJ2-1; D not resolved. The CDR3 extends over 16 amino acids. In germline, CDR1 is SGHTA, CDR2 FQGNSA. Between the trimmed V and J ends, which lost 6 bases and 0 bases, there was a span of 15 bases. This chain's CDR3 is CASSTLEDHSYNEQFF. For the CDR3, the DNA is TGTGCCAGCAGTACGCTTGAGGACCACTCCTACAATGAGCAGTTCTTC.

The CDR3 bases are TGTGCCAGCAGCCTCCAAGGCAGGGGAAGCCTTTCCTACGAGCAGTACTTC. Its protein is CASSLQGRGSLSYEQYF. This chain joins TRBV11-2 and TRBJ2-7; a possible D gene is TRBD1 (6 bases). Per the germline V gene, CDR1 is SGHAT and CDR2 is FQNNGV. CDR3 length: 17 residues. V was shortened by 5 bases and J by 1 base, with 21 bases between the two germline ends. Drawing the rest from reference TRBV11-2 and TRBJ2-7, the complete variable domain is EAGVAQSPRYKIIEKRQSVAFWCNPISGHATLYWYQQILGQGPKLLIQFQNNGVVDDSQLPKDRFSAERLKGVDSTLKIQPAKLEDSAVYLCASSLQGRGSLSYEQYFGPGTRLTVT.

This rearrangement joins TRBV5-5 to TRBJ2-1; 11 nucleotides align to TRBD2. The CDR3 has 16 amino acids. J gave up 8 bases and V 0 bases, and 7 bases lay outside the gene matches. Per the germline V gene, CDR1 is SGHKS and CDR2 is YYEKEE (reference sequence). The CDR3: CASSLAGLADLDEQFF. DNA of the CDR3: TGTGCCAGCAGCTTGGCGGGACTAGCGGACCTCGATGAGCAGTTCTTC.

This clonotype occurred many times. The gene calls are TRBV7-9 and TRBJ2-7; 12 bases match TRBD2. V lost 4 bases and J lost 7; bases outside the gene matches: 14. This CDR3 contains 17 residues. Germline V gene data show CDR1 as SEHNR and CDR2 as FQNEAQ (reference sequence). This CDR3 is CASSSLRTSGTGGEQYF. The DNA for the CDR3 is TGTGCCAGCAGCTCGCTCCGGACTAGCGGGACGGGGGGTGAGCAGTACTTC.

This clonotype occurred many times. The chain has TRBV28 and TRBJ2-3, with a possible D match to TRBD1 (6 bases). This CDR3 contains 15 residues. Looked up from germline, CDR1 is MDHEN and CDR2 is SYDVKM. The V end was cut by 6 bases, the J end by 3 bases, with 16 bases between. CDR3 region: CASSQDNGQTDTQYF. The CDR3 DNA follows: TGTGCCAGCAGCCAGGATAACGGACAGACAGATACGCAGTATTTT.

This clonotype was recorded a few times. The genes are TRBV6-5 and TRBJ2-3; 9 bases map to TRBD1. V lost 2 bases and J lost 1; bases outside the gene matches: 16. The germline V gene has CDR1 MNHEY and CDR2 SVGAGI. The CDR3 is 20 residues long. The CDR3: CASSYNDPGTGSRGTDTQYF. CDR3 bases: TGTGCCAGCAGTTACAACGACCCCGGGACAGGGAGTCGCGGCACAGATACGCAGTATTTT.

This clonotype was found many times. The V gene is TRBV18, the J gene TRBJ2-7; D is perhaps TRBD2 (5 bases). V was shortened by 5 bases and J by 3 bases, with 5 bases between the two germline ends. Germline V gives CDR1 KGHSH, CDR2 LQKENI. CDR3 length equals 11 residues. For the CDR3, the DNA is TGTGCCAGCTCAGAGGGCTACGAGCAGTACTTC. It is translated as CASSEGYEQYF.

This clonotype was recorded a few times. The chain joins TRBV28 to TRBJ1-6; D is possibly TRBD1 (6 bases). This CDR3 is built from 16 residues. The ends were cut back, 2 bases at V and 5 bases at J, with 13 bases in the middle. Looked up from germline, CDR1 is MDHEN and CDR2 is SYDVKM. The CDR3 sequence: CASSLRGGQHNSPLHF. CDR3 in DNA: TGTGCCAGCAGTTTAAGGGGGGGACAACATAATTCACCCCTCCACTTT.